There are a few counts of the clone carrying this TCR beta chain. Its antigen is still unknown. For the library, individual cDNA molecules each received unique molecular identifiers. Using its own MiXCR run on the RACE reads, TCRdb lists one record per CDR3 protein. Among roughly 97,000 distinct CDR3 sequences listed, 25% to 35% were seen once. The data derive from a study of human T cells and chemical hapten exposure. About the research overall: The study traced per-sample TCR yield variation mainly to small differences in pooled library volumes.

Findings and limits, study-wide: Because they had alopecia, donors may respond immunologically unlike healthy people.

The CDR3 spans 14 residues. V gave up 1 base and J gave up 9 bases, with 13 bases separating them. Per the germline V gene, CDR1 is SGHTA and CDR2 is FQGNSA. The time point: patch test 3, about 24 weeks after DPC sensitization. Treatment noted: therapeutic diphenylcyclopropenone sensitization with weekly scalp DPC. The source was whole blood, collected in connection with sensitization to the hapten diphenylcyclopropenone (DPC). The gene calls are TRBV7-2 and TRBJ2-1, with D perhaps matching TRBD1 (7 bases). The receptor was isolated from a man aged 40-49 years with alopecia areata. Some clones in this sample may be carry-over from other donors' samples. CDR3 sequence (DNA): TGTGCCAGCAGCTTAGTACTAGCAGGGGGTGAGCAGTTCTTC. Its protein product is CASSLVLAGGEQFF.